Given below is one T cell receptor beta chain in context. CDR3 size: 14 residues. Trimming removed 0 bases at V and 0 bases at J, with 6 bases between. The V gene's germline CDR1 is SGDLS and CDR2 YYNGEE. Replicate PCRs for sorted subsets used approximately 220 ng DNA; this equaled about 30,000 T cell genomes. Per the study methods: ImmunoSEQ sequences covered only the junction and lacked quality scores; filtering therefore differed. Data came from immunoSEQ multiplex PCR; TCRdb stores just in-frame clones and leaves some out. The DNA was the basis for D and trimming; V, J and clone size are from that table. Among about 580,000 clones listed, roughly 98% were seen once. The data were obtained in a study of shared clonotypes between healthy human individuals. Naive-designated CD8 cells lacked CD45RO, were positively enriched for CCR7, and omitted terminally differentiated effector memory CD45RA+ cells. Every contributor of samples was a Caucasian grown-up residing in Nashville, Tennessee.

The source of this sequence is a man aged 25 to 45 in good health. Sequenced sample: naive CD8+ T cells sorted from blood. This chain links TRBV9 with TRBJ1-1; D unclear. The CDR3, as DNA: TGTGCCAGCAGCGTAGGACTGGTGAACACTGAAGCTTTCTTT. Protein: CASSVGLVNTEAFF.